The text below deals with one T cell receptor (beta chain). CDR3 length: 12 amino acids. Germline V gene sequence: CDR1 LNHDA, CDR2 SQIVND (reference sequence). Trimming shortened V by 6 bases and J by 4 bases, and 9 bases separated the two germline ends. Assay: immunoSEQ multiplex PCR; the TCRdb copy retains only in-frame clones and omits some. This table holds 3,500 to 5,500 clones, about 75% found once. No therapy was ongoing when samples were collected. T lymphocytes were enriched from thawed cells by negative selection, adding EpCAM beads for tumor-infiltrating lymphocytes. The data derive from a study of CD39 and CD103 CD8 tumor-infiltrating T cells.

The sample taken for sequencing was CD8+ T cells sorted from blood. Subset specified: total memory CD8 T cells (CD45RA-CCR7+/-) from blood or uninvolved lymph node. This chain uses TRBV19 with TRBJ1-2; D unclear. This clonotype was sampled from a human donor with head and neck squamous cell carcinoma. The CDR3 region has the DNA TGTGCCAGTAGCCCCCCGGGCTATGGCTACACCTTC. Protein: CASSPPGYGYTF.